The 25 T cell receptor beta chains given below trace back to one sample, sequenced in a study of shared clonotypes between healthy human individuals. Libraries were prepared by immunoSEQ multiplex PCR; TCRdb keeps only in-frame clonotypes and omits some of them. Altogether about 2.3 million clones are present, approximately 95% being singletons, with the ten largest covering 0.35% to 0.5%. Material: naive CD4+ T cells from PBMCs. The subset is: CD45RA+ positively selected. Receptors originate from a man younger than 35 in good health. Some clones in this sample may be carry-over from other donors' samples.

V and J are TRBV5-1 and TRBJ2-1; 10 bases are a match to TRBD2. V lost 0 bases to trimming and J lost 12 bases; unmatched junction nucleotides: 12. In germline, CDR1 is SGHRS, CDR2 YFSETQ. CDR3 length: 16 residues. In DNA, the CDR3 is TGCGCCAGCAGCTTGGAACCAAGGGGAGCGGGAGGGTCGCAGTTCTTC. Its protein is CASSLEPRGAGGSQFF.

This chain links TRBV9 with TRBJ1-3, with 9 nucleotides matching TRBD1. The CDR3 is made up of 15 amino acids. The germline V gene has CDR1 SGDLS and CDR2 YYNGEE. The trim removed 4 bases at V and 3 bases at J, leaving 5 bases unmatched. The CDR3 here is CASSLGTGYGNTIYF. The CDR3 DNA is TGTGCCAGCAGCCTCGGGACAGGGTATGGAAACACCATATATTTT.

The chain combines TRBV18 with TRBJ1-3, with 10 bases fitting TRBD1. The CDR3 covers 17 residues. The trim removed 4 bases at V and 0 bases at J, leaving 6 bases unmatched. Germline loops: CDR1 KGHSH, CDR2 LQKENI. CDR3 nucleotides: TGTGCCAGCTCACTAAGACAGGGGGCTCTCTCTGGAAACACCATATATTTT. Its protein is CASSLRQGALSGNTIYF. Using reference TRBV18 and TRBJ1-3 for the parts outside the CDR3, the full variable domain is NAGVMQNPRHLVRRRGQEARLRCSPMKGHSHVYWYRQLPEEGLKFMVYLQKENIIDESGMPKERFSAEFPKEGPSILRIQQVVRGDSAAYFCASSLRQGALSGNTIYFGEGSWLTVV.

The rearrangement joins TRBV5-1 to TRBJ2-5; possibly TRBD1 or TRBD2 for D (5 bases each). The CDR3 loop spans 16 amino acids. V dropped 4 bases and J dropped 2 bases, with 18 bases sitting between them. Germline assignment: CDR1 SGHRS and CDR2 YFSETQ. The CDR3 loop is CASSPLPGTEQETQYF. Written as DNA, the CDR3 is TGCGCCAGCAGCCCCCTACCCGGGACGGAACAAGAGACCCAGTACTTC. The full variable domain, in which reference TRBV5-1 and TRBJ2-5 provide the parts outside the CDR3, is KAGVTQTPRYLIKTRGQQVTLSCSPISGHRSVSWYQQTPGQGLQFLFEYFSETQRNKGNFPGRFSGRQFSNSRSEMNVSTLELGDSALYLCASSPLPGTEQETQYFGPGTRLLVL.

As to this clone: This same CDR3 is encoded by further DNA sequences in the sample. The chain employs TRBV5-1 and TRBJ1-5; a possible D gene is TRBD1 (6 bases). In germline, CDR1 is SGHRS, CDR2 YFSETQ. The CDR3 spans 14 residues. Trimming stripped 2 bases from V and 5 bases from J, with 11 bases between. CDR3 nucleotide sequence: TGCGCCAGCAGCTTATTGGGGGGCGATCAGCCCCAGCATTTT. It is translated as CASSLLGGDQPQHF.

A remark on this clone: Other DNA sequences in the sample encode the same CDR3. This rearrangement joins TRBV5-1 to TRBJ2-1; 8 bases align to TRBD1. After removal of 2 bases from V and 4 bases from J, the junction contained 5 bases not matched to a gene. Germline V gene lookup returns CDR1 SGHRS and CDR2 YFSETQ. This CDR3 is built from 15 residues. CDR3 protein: CASSLDRGGYNEQFF. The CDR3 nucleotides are TGCGCCAGCAGCTTAGACAGGGGTGGGTACAATGAGCAGTTCTTC.

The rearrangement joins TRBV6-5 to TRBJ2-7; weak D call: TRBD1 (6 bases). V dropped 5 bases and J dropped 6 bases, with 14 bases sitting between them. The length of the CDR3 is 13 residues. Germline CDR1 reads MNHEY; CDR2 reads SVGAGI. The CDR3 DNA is TGTGCCAGCAGTCCCCAGGGGCAAGGCGAGCAGTACTTC. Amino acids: CASSPQGQGEQYF.

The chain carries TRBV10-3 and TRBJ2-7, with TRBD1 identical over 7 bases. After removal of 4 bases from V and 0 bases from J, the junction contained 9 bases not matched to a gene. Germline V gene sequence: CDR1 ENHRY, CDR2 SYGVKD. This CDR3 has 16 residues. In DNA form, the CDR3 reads TGTGCCATCAGTGGTCAGGGACAGCGAAGCTCCTACGAGCAGTACTTC. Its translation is CAISGQGQRSSYEQYF.

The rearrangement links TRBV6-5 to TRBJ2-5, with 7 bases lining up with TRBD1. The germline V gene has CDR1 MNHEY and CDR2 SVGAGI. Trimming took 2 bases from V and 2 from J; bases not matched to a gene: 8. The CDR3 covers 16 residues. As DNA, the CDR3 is TGTGCCAGCAGTTACGTACAGGGGATGGTACAAGAGACCCAGTACTTC. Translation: CASSYVQGMVQETQYF.

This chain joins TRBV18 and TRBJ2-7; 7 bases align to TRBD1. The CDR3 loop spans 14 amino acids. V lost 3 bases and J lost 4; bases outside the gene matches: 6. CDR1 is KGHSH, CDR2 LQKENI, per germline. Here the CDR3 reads CASSPGQRFYEQYF. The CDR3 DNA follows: TGTGCCAGCTCACCGGGACAGAGATTTTACGAGCAGTACTTC.

The CDR3: CASSLRGIDTQYF. CDR3 DNA: TGTGCCAGCAGCCTACGGGGAATAGATACGCAGTATTTT. The V call is TRBV5-8, the J call TRBJ2-3, with D tentatively TRBD2 (5 bases). With 4 bases removed from V and 5 bases from J, the gap between germline ends came to 11 bases. Germline V gene sequence: CDR1 SGHTS, CDR2 YDEGEE. The CDR3 consists of 13 residues. The whole variable domain, filled in from reference TRBV5-8 and TRBJ2-3, reads EAGVTQSPTHLIKTRGQQATLRCSPISGHTSVYWYQQALGLGLQFLLWYDEGEERNRGNFPPRFSGRQFPNYSSELNVNALELEDSALYLCASSLRGIDTQYFGPGTRLTVL.

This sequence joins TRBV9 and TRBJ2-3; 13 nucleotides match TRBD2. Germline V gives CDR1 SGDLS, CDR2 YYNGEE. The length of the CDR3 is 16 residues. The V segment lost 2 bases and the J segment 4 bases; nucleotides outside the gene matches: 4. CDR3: CASSVGLAGSADTQYF. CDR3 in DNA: TGTGCCAGCAGCGTGGGACTAGCGGGGTCCGCAGATACGCAGTATTTT.

DNA for the CDR3: TGTGCCAGCACAGTTGCAGGGGGTCAGCCCCAGCATTTT. Translation gives CASTVAGGQPQHF. This chain connects TRBV2 to TRBJ1-5, with 7 bases lining up with TRBD1. Trimming cost V 7 bases and J 6 bases; bases outside gene matches: 6. The CDR3 runs 13 residues. Germline V gives CDR1 SNHLY, CDR2 FYNNEI.

In DNA form, the CDR3 reads TGTGCCAGCAGCTTATTGGGACAGTTCACGGGGACTGAAGCTTTCTTT. This translates into CASSLLGQFTGTEAFF. This chain joins TRBV7-3 and TRBJ1-1, with 7 positions matching TRBD1. V trimming: 2 bases; J trimming: 5 bases; junction bases outside the gene matches: 11. Germline CDR1 and CDR2: SGHTA and FQGTGA. This CDR3 spans 16 amino acids.

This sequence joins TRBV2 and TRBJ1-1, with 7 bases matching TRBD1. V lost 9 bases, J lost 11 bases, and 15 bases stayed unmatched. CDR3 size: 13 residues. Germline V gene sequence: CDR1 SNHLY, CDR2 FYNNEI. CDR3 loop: CASQLGTTGEAFF. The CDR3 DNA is TGTGCCAGTCAACTGGGGACTACAGGGGAGGCTTTCTTT. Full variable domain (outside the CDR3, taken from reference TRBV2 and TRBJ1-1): EPEVTQTPSHQVTQMGQEVILRCVPISNHLYFYWYRQILGQKVEFLVSFYNNEISEKSEIFDDQFSVERPDGSNFTLKIRSTKLEDSAMYFCASQLGTTGEAFFGQGTRLTVV.

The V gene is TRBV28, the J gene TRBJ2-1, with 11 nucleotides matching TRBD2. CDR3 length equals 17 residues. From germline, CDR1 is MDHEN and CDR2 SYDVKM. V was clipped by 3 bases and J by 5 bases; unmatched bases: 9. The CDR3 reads CASSFALTSGEDNEQFF. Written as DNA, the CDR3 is TGTGCCAGCAGTTTCGCCCTGACTAGCGGGGAGGACAATGAGCAGTTCTTC.

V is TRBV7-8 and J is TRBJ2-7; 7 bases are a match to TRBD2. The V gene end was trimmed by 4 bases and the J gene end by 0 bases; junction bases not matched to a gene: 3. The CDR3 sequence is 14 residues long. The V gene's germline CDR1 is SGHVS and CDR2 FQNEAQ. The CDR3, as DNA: TGTGCCAGCAGCTCTCCTAGCGGCTCCTACGAGCAGTACTTC. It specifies CASSSPSGSYEQYF.

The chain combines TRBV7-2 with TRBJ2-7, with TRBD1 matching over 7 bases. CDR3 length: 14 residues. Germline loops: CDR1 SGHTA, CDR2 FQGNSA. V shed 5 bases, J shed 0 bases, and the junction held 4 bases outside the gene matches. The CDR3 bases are TGTGCCAGCAGCCATTGGGACAGCTCCTACGAGCAGTACTTC. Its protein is CASSHWDSSYEQYF.

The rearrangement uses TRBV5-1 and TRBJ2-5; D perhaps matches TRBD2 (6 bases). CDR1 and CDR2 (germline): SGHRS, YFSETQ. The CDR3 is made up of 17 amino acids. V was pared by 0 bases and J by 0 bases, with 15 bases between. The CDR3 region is CASSLESVGTYQETQYF. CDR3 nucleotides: TGCGCCAGCAGCTTGGAGTCGGTAGGGACTTACCAAGAGACCCAGTACTTC.

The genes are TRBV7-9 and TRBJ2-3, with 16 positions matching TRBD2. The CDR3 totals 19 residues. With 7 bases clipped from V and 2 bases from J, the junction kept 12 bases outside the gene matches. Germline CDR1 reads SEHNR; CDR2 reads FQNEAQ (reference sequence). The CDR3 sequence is CASTAPGLAGGSLTDTQYF. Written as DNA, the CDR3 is TGTGCCAGCACCGCTCCGGGACTAGCGGGAGGGTCACTCACAGATACGCAGTATTTT.

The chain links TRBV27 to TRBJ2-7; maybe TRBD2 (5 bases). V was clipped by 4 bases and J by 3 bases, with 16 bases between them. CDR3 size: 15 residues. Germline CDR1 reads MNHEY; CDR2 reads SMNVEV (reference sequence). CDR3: CASSYERGWYYEQYF. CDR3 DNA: TGTGCCAGCAGTTACGAGCGAGGGTGGTACTACGAGCAGTACTTC.

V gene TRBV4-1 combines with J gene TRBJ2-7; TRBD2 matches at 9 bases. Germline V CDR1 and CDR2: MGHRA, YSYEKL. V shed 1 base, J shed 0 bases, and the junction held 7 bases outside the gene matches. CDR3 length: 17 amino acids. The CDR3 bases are TGCGCCAGCAGCCAAGGCCTAGCGGGACCCATCTCCTACGAGCAGTACTTC. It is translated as CASSQGLAGPISYEQYF.

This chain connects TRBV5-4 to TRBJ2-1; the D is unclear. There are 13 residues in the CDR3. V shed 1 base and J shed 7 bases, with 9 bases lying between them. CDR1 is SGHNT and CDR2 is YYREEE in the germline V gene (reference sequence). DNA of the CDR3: TGTGCCAGCAGCTTGCGACCTCAAAATGAGCAGTTCTTC. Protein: CASSLRPQNEQFF. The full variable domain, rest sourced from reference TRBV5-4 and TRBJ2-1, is ETGVTQSPTHLIKTRGQQVTLRCSSQSGHNTVSWYQQALGQGPQFIFQYYREEENGRGNFPPRFSGLQFPNYSSELNVNALELDDSALYLCASSLRPQNEQFFGPGTRLTVL.

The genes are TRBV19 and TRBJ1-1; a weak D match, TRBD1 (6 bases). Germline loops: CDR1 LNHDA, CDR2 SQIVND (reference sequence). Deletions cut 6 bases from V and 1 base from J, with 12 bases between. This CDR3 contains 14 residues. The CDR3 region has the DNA TGTGCCAGTAGCCCCGCGGGACAGAACACTGAAGCTTTCTTT. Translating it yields CASSPAGQNTEAFF.

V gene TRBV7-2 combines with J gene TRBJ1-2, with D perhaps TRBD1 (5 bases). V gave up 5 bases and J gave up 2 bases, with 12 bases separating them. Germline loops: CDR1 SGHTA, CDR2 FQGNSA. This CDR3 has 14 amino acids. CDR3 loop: CASSLRDGNYGYTF. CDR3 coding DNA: TGTGCCAGCAGCCTCCGGGACGGAAACTATGGCTACACCTTC.